These T cell receptor beta chains were read from a single sample in a study of sequential checkpoint blockade in melanoma. Data came from immunoSEQ multiplex PCR; TCRdb stores just in-frame clones and leaves some out. The sample includes approximately 31,000 clones, 75% to 90% of them seen just once. Sequenced material: CD8+ T cells sorted from blood (inferred from file names), taken from a patient given nivolumab and ipilimumab in sequence. The receptors here all came from a human donor with melanoma. Both conserved end residues are part of each CDR3. Each record gives: V gene, D gene, clone size, J gene, CDR3 DNA, CDR3 protein. A D gene is named only where the DNA matches it firmly. Size is omitted from some rows. Given values are once, few, many or a class for expanded clones.

TRBV4-1	TRBD1	NA	TRBJ1-5	TGCGCCAGCAGCCAAGCCGACAGGGCAAATCAGCCCCAGCATTTT	CASSQADRANQPQHF
TRBV7-9	TRBD1	NA	TRBJ1-4	TGTGCCAGCACCTTAGGACAGGGGTCGTATGAAAAACTGTTTTTT	CASTLGQGSYEKLFF
TRBV28	TRBD2	NA	TRBJ2-7	TGTGCCAGCAGTCCGGGTGGACGGGAGGGGGCCTACGAGCAGTACTTC	CASSPGGREGAYEQYF
TRBV19	TRBD1	NA	TRBJ1-4	TGTGCCAGTAGTAATGACAGGGGGCTCGGAAAACTGTTTTTT	CASSNDRGLGKLFF
TRBV19	TRBD1	few	TRBJ2-3	TGTGCCAGTAGTATAAGACAGGGAAGTAGCACAGATACGCAGTATTTT	CASSIRQGSSTDTQYF
TRBV10-1	TRBD2	NA	TRBJ2-1	TGCGCCAGCAGTGAGTTCGCTAGCGGGAGTTACAATGAGCAGTTCTTC	CASSEFASGSYNEQFF
TRBV18	TRBD1	NA	TRBJ2-1	TGTGCCAGCTCTCCCCGGGACAGGCTATACAATGAGCAGTTCTTC	CASSPRDRLYNEQFF
TRBV29-1	TRBD1	NA	TRBJ2-5	TGCAGCGTTGAAGGGGGGACAGGGGTGGAGGAGACCCAGTACTTC	CSVEGGTGVEETQYF
TRBV7-8	TRBD2	NA	TRBJ2-1	TGTGCCAGCAGGAAGGGTAGCGGGGGGGATTACAATGAGCAGTTCTTC	CASRKGSGGDYNEQFF
TRBV7-8	TRBD2	NA	TRBJ2-5	TGTGCCAGCAGCCTCGGACTAGCGGGCGTAATCGAGACCCAGTACTTC	CASSLGLAGVIETQYF
TRBV6-5	TRBD2	NA	TRBJ2-2	TGTGCCAGCAGTCCTAGCGGGGGGAACACCGGGGAGCTGTTTTTT	CASSPSGGNTGELFF
TRBV6-1	NA	NA	TRBJ2-3	TGTGCCAGCAGTGAAGGGCTAGCGAGCACAGATACGCAGTATTTT	CASSEGLASTDTQYF
TRBV30	TRBD1	NA	TRBJ2-2	TGTGCCTGGGTGGAAGACAGGGGAATAGGAGAGCTGTTTTTT	CAWVEDRGIGELFF
TRBV5-4	NA	NA	TRBJ1-2	TGTGCCAGCAGCCCCCTATCGCCTGGGAGCCCCTATGGCTACACCTTC	CASSPLSPGSPYGYTF
TRBV10-3	NA	NA	TRBJ2-5	TGTGCCATCAGTGAATCTTCCCTAAAAGAGACCCAGTACTTC	CAISESSLKETQYF
TRBV27	NA	medium-sized	TRBJ2-1	TGTGCCAGCAGTTCGGGAGAGACCTACAATGAGCAGTTCTTC	CASSSGETYNEQFF
TRBV11-2	NA	once	TRBJ2-4	TGTGCCAGCAGCCTTGGACGCCAGGGATTTCAGTACTTC	CASSLGRQGFQYF
TRBV27	TRBD2	NA	TRBJ2-7	TGTGCCAGCAAAATGGGACTAGCGGGAGGCTACGAGCAGTACTTC	CASKMGLAGGYEQYF
TRBV5-8	NA	NA	TRBJ1-2	TGTGCCAGCAGCTTCGATGAGGGAGTGGTTGGCTACACCTTC	CASSFDEGVVGYTF
TRBV11-2	TRBD1	once	TRBJ1-4	TGTGCCAGCAGCTTAGGTCCCGGGACAGGGGTTGAAAAACTGTTTTTT	CASSLGPGTGVEKLFF
TRBV29-1	TRBD1	NA	TRBJ1-1	TGCAGCGTTAGACAGGGGGGAAACACTGAAGCTTTCTTT	CSVRQGGNTEAFF
TRBV27	TRBD1	once	TRBJ1-2	TGTGCCAGCAGTTTATTTCAGGGGGCCAACTATGGCTACACCTTC	CASSLFQGANYGYTF
TRBV10-2	TRBD1	NA	TRBJ2-5	TGCGCCAGCATCCGGGGCCAGGGGGCAGTGTGGGAGCAGTACTTC	CASIRGQGAVWEQYF
TRBV11-2	NA	NA	TRBJ2-4	TGTGCCAGCAGCTGGGGGGGCGAGGGAAACATTCAGTACTTC	CASSWGGEGNIQYF
TRBV6-5	NA	NA	TRBJ1-4	TGTGCCAGCAGTTACAGTCGGGATGAAAAACTGTTTTTT	CASSYSRDEKLFF
TRBV4-3	NA	NA	TRBJ1-1	TGCGCCAGCAGCCAAGCTTGGACAATGAACACTGAAGCTTTCTTT	CASSQAWTMNTEAFF
TRBV27	TRBD1	NA	TRBJ1-4	TGTGCCAGTCGAACAGGGGCATCTAATGAAAAACTGTTTTTT	CASRTGASNEKLFF
TRBV29-1	NA	NA	TRBJ2-7	TGCAGCGTCTACGGGACATCTCATTCCTACGAGCAGTACTTC	CSVYGTSHSYEQYF
TRBV4-1	TRBD2	few	TRBJ2-7	TGCGCCAGCAGCCCCCTAGCGGGTTCTTCCTACGAGCAGTACTTC	CASSPLAGSSYEQYF
TRBV9	TRBD1	once	TRBJ1-1	TGTGCCAGCAGCATGGGACGGCCAGGGGGTGAAGCTTTCTTT	CASSMGRPGGEAFF
TRBV2	TRBD2	NA	TRBJ2-7	TGTGCCACCCAGACTAGCGGGAGAGGTTCCTACGAGCAGTACTTC	CATQTSGRGSYEQYF
TRBV27	TRBD1	NA	TRBJ2-3	TGTGCCAGCAGTGCAATCAGGGGGACAGATACGCAGTATTTT	CASSAIRGTDTQYF
TRBV5-4	TRBD1	NA	TRBJ2-7	TGTGCCAGCAGCGCCCGGGACAGGGAAATTATCGAGCAGTACTTC	CASSARDREIIEQYF
TRBV30	NA	NA	TRBJ2-7	TGTGCCTGGAGTGTAGTATGGGGGACATACGAGCAGTACTTC	CAWSVVWGTYEQYF
TRBV6-5	TRBD2	NA	TRBJ2-1	TGTGCCAGCAGTTACGGACTAGCGGGGTACAATGAGCAGTTCTTC	CASSYGLAGYNEQFF
TRBV4-3	NA	NA	TRBJ1-2	TGCGCCAGCAGCCAAGATAGTCTAATTCGGGCAGGGAATAACTATGGCTACACCTTC	CASSQDSLIRAGNNYGYTF
TRBV5-1	TRBD1	NA	TRBJ2-7	TGCGCCAGCACACCGGGACAGGGCCGGTTAGGCGAGCAGTACTTC	CASTPGQGRLGEQYF
TRBV2	TRBD2	NA	TRBJ2-1	TGTGCCAGCAGTGATGGTGCGGGAGGAGACAATGAGCAGTTCTTC	CASSDGAGGDNEQFF
TRBV4-1	NA	NA	TRBJ2-7	TGCGCCAGCAGCCAACGGGGGTTCGGCTACTACGAGCAGTACTTC	CASSQRGFGYYEQYF
TRBV27	TRBD1	NA	TRBJ1-5	TGTGCCAGCAGTTTACTGGGACAGTACAATCAGCCCCAGCATTTT	CASSLLGQYNQPQHF
TRBV21-1	NA	NA	TRBJ1-5	TGTGCCAGCAGACTTATCCTACTACATTGGCATCATCAGCCCCAGCATTTT	CASRLILLHWHHQPQHF
TRBV4-1	TRBD1	NA	TRBJ2-7	TGCGCCAGCAGCCAGGACCGGGACAGGGAAACCTACGAGCAGTACTTC	CASSQDRDRETYEQYF
TRBV9	NA	NA	TRBJ2-7	TGTGCCAGCAGCGTAGTCTCGACAACCTACGAGCAGTACTTC	CASSVVSTTYEQYF
TRBV11-3	NA	once	TRBJ1-3	TGTGCCAGGAGCCCTCCATTAGTCTCTGGAAACACCATATATTTT	CARSPPLVSGNTIYF
TRBV6-9	TRBD1	NA	TRBJ2-2	TGTGCCAGCAGTTCCCGGGACAGGGACACCGGGGAGCTGTTTTTT	CASSSRDRDTGELFF
TRBV4-3	TRBD1	NA	TRBJ2-7	TGCGCCAGCAGCCAAGCCAGCAGGGGGACCGAGCAGTACTTC	CASSQASRGTEQYF
TRBV19	TRBD2	NA	TRBJ2-7	TGTGCCAGTAGTGGAAGACTAGCGGGAGGCCCCTACGAGCAGTACTTC	CASSGRLAGGPYEQYF
TRBV27	TRBD1	NA	TRBJ2-5	TGTGCCAGCAGTTTTAGGGGGCGAGAGACCCAGTACTTC	CASSFRGRETQYF
TRBV7-9	NA	few	TRBJ2-2	TGTGCCAGCAGCTTAGGGACTAACACCGGGGAGCTGTTTTTT	CASSLGTNTGELFF
TRBV6-5	NA	NA	TRBJ1-6	TGTGCCAGCAGTTACTCGAGTACAGCCTCTAATTCACCCCTCCACTTT	CASSYSSTASNSPLHF
TRBV5-1	NA	once	TRBJ1-4	TGCGCCAGCAGCTTGGAACAGGGAGTTGGTGAAAAACTGTTTTTT	CASSLEQGVGEKLFF
TRBV27	TRBD1	NA	TRBJ2-5	TGTGCCAGCAGTTTAGGACAGGAAGAGACCCAGTACTTC	CASSLGQEETQYF
TRBV5-1	NA	few	TRBJ2-7	TGCGCCAGCAGGGGGCCAGAAAACTCCTACGAGCAGTACTTC	CASRGPENSYEQYF
TRBV6-1	NA	few	TRBJ1-5	TGTGCCAGCAGTGAAGCATTAGTAGGACACCTCAATCAGCCCCAGCATTTT	CASSEALVGHLNQPQHF
TRBV11-2	TRBD1	NA	TRBJ2-7	TGTGCCAGCAGCTTATGGGGCCGGGACAGCCCCCTCGAGCAGTACTTC	CASSLWGRDSPLEQYF
TRBV28	NA	NA	TRBJ2-1	TGTGCCAGCAGTTTCCGGTCAGGTTTCGAGCAGTTCTTC	CASSFRSGFEQFF
TRBV11-2	NA	few	TRBJ1-2	TGTGCCAGCAGCTTTTACAACGTTGGCTACACCTTC	CASSFYNVGYTF
TRBV4-1	NA	NA	TRBJ2-7	TGCGCCAGCAGCCGAGAAACGGTACAGGGAACCTACGAGCAGTACTTC	CASSRETVQGTYEQYF
TRBV5-8	NA	NA	TRBJ2-1	TGTGCCAGCAGCTTGACAGGGCGAAGCTCCTACAATGAGCAGTTCTTC	CASSLTGRSSYNEQFF
TRBV4-1	NA	NA	TRBJ2-3	TGCGCCAGCAGCCATGGGGCTTACACAGATACGCAGTATTTT	CASSHGAYTDTQYF